This T cell receptor beta chain was identified during a study of blood T cell repertoires in COVID-19. Study as a whole: Researchers got acute and convalescent COVID-19 samples from the United States, Italy and Spain. Sources were T cells, B-cell-depleted T cells, or PBMCs; the material itself was cDNA or gDNA.

V lost 4 bases, J lost 7 bases, and 8 bases lay in between. The CDR3 is 11 amino acids. Germline CDR1 SGDLS, CDR2 YYNGEE. This clone was detected a few times. Repertoires were generated with immunoSEQ multiplex PCR, while TCRdb's copy carries only in-frame clones and drops some. Of 60,000 to 65,000 clones in the sample, over 60% are singletons; the top ten hold approximately 5.3%. The chain carries TRBV9 and TRBJ1-2; D gene ambiguous. The material sequenced was peripheral blood. The sequence was obtained from a human donor in a cohort sampled during active COVID-19. CDR3 DNA: TGTGCCAGCAGCTCTCGGGGTGGCTACACCTTC. Protein: CASSSRGGYTF.